This TCR beta chain was obtained from a study of shared clonotypes between healthy human individuals. Clones were sequenced by immunoSEQ multiplex PCR, and TCRdb holds only the in-frame ones, with some missing. The sample holds roughly 570,000 clones, roughly 98% seen once. CD45RO negativity and positive selection for CCR7 defined naive CD8 cells, a population that excluded terminally differentiated effector memory CD45RA+ cells. Germline V gene data show CDR1 as MGHDK and CDR2 as SYGVNS. Trimming left V 10 bases short and J 5 bases short, with 13 bases between. The CDR3 runs 12 residues. V gene TRBV25-1 combines with J gene TRBJ2-3, with a weak D call TRBD1 (6 bases). This receptor was identified in a young man in good health. Material: naive CD8+ T cells sorted from blood. CDR3 loop: CATADSLDTQYF. The DNA of the CDR3 is TGTGCCACTGCGGACAGCCTAGATACGCAGTATTTT.